A selection of T cell receptor beta chains follows, all from one sample in a study of cytomegalovirus exposure and HLA in healthy donors. Clones were read by immunoSEQ multiplex PCR, and TCRdb kept only the in-frame ones, dropping some. The table lists 100,000 to 150,000 clones, 60% to 80% of them singletons. Sequenced: PBMCs. These receptor sequences come from a woman in her fifties or sixties in good health and CMV-seronegative. Both conserved end residues are part of each CDR3. A D gene is named only where the DNA matches it firmly. Part of the rows lack a size; the others show once, few, many or a class for expanded clones.

J gene,clone size,V gene,D gene,CDR3 DNA,CDR3 protein
TRBJ1-1,once,TRBV6-4,TRBD1,TGTGCCAACCAGACAGGGGGCGCCGAGTGGGACACTGAAGCTTTCTTT,CANQTGGAEWDTEAFF
TRBJ2-3,NA,TRBV6-4,NA,TGTGCCAGCAGTGACTCAGGGGCCCTGACGCAGTATTTT,CASSDSGALTQYF
TRBJ2-7,few,TRBV28,NA,TGTGCCAGCAGCCCCCCGAGGGACGAGCAGTACTTC,CASSPPRDEQYF
TRBJ2-1,few,TRBV9,NA,TGTGCCAGCAGCCCCACTCTAGGGGCGGGGAACAATGAGCAGTTCTTC,CASSPTLGAGNNEQFF
TRBJ1-1,few,TRBV7-2,NA,TGTGCCAGCAGCTTAGTCCCTGGGGTGGGGGGGACAAGGACTGAAGCTTTCTTT,CASSLVPGVGGTRTEAFF
TRBJ2-2,NA,TRBV5-1,NA,TGCGCCAGCAGCTTGGCGGGAGCCAGCGGAAGCGCGAACACCGGGGAGCTGTTTTTT,CASSLAGASGSANTGELFF
TRBJ1-6,NA,TRBV5-1,TRBD1,TGCGCCAGCAGCGCAGGGGGCTCCAATTCACCCCTCCACTTT,CASSAGGSNSPLHF
TRBJ2-2,NA,TRBV2,NA,TGTGCCAGCAGTGAACTATCTGGGGCGGTCGGGGAGCTGTTTTTT,CASSELSGAVGELFF
TRBJ2-1,NA,TRBV9,NA,TGTGCCAGCAGCGTAGGGGAGATTGCGGGTGAGCAGTTCTTC,CASSVGEIAGEQFF
TRBJ2-3,NA,TRBV2,NA,TGTGCCAGCAGTTGGACAAAATCTGCAGATACGCAGTATTTT,CASSWTKSADTQYF
TRBJ1-1,NA,TRBV6-5,TRBD1,TGTGCCAGCAGGGGGACAGGGAATTTGGGCACTGAAGCTTTCTTT,CASRGTGNLGTEAFF
TRBJ2-7,NA,TRBV7-2,TRBD2,TGTGCCAGCAGCTTGGGCCTAGCGGGAGGCTACGAGCAGTACTTC,CASSLGLAGGYEQYF
TRBJ1-5,NA,TRBV30,NA,TGTGCCTGGAGTCTCGGGGGGGGCAATCAGCCCCAGCATTTT,CAWSLGGGNQPQHF
TRBJ1-1,few,TRBV7-2,NA,TGTGCCAGCAGCTTAGACAGGGTGAACACTGAAGCTTTCTTT,CASSLDRVNTEAFF
TRBJ2-1,once,TRBV19,NA,TGTGCCAGTAAGGTCCCGGGAGTCAATGAGCAGTTCTTC,CASKVPGVNEQFF
TRBJ1-6,NA,TRBV30,NA,TGTGCCTGGCTGAGTTCCTATAATTCACCCCTCCACTTT,CAWLSSYNSPLHF
TRBJ1-3,NA,TRBV12-1,NA,TGTGCCAGCAGCTTTGTTCGTTTCTCTGGAAACACCATATATTTT,CASSFVRFSGNTIYF
TRBJ2-1,NA,TRBV6-6,TRBD2,TGTGCCAGCAGTCCTAGACTAGCGGGGGCCTACAATGAGCAGTTCTTC,CASSPRLAGAYNEQFF
TRBJ1-1,NA,TRBV7-2,NA,TGTGCCAGCAGCTCACTCGTCACTGAAGCTTTCTTT,CASSSLVTEAFF
TRBJ1-1,NA,TRBV6-5,NA,TGTGCCAGCCAACAGGGAGGGCACACTGAAGCTTTCTTT,CASQQGGHTEAFF
TRBJ1-1,NA,TRBV29-1,TRBD1,TGCAGCGTAGGACAGGGGGCGCTGGACACTGAAGCTTTCTTT,CSVGQGALDTEAFF
TRBJ1-1,NA,TRBV5-8,NA,TGTGCCAGCAGCTTGGTGCGGGACACTGAAGCTTTCTTT,CASSLVRDTEAFF
TRBJ2-2,NA,TRBV30,NA,TGTGCCTGGAGGACCCCCACCAGGGGATGGACCGGGGAGCTGTTTTTT,CAWRTPTRGWTGELFF
TRBJ1-1,NA,TRBV11-2,NA,TGTGCCAGCAGCTTCGGACTTTCAGGTCACACTGAAGCTTTCTTT,CASSFGLSGHTEAFF